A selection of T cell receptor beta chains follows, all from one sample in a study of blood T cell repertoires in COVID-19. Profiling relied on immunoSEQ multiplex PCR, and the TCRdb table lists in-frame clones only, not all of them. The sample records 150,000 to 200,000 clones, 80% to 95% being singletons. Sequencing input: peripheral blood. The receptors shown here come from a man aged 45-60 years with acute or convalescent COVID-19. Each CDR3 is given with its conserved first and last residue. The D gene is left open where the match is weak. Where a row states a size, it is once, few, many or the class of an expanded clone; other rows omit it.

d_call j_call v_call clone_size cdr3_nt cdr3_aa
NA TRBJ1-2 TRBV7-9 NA TGTGCCAGCAGCTTATTTTCCAGGGGAGAGTATGGCTACACCTTC CASSLFSRGEYGYTF
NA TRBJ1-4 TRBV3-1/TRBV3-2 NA TGTGCCAGCAACAGGGTTAATGAAAAACTGTTTTTT CASNRVNEKLFF
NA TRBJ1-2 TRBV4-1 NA TGCGCCAGCAGCCAAGATGGCGGGGGAGCTTACTATGGCTACACCTTC CASSQDGGGAYYGYTF
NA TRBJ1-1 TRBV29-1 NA TGCAGCGTGACCCAGGGGAACACTGAAGCTTTCTTT CSVTQGNTEAFF
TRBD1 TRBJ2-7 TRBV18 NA TGTGCCAGCTCAGAATCCGGGACAGGGATTGACGAGCAGTACTTC CASSESGTGIDEQYF
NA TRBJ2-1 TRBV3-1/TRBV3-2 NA TGTGCCAGCAGCCAACCGACAGGCCTCTCCTACAATGAGCAGTTCTTC CASSQPTGLSYNEQFF
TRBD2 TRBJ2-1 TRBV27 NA TGTGCCAGCAGTTTAAGGCAGCGGGAGGGCCCTTATGAGCAGTTCTTC CASSLRQREGPYEQFF
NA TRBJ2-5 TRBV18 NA TGTGCCAGCTCACCCTTAGTCGGCCAAGAGACCCAGTACTTC CASSPLVGQETQYF
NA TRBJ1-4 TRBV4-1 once TGCGCCAGCAGCCACCTGCAAGGACCTAGCCGTGAAAAACTGTTTTTT CASSHLQGPSREKLFF
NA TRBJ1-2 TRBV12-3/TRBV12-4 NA TGTGCCAGCAGTCCCGGACAAGCCTATGGCTACACCTTC CASSPGQAYGYTF
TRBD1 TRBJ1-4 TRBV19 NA TGTGCCAGTAACGACAGGGGGCCCGAAAAACTGTTTTTT CASNDRGPEKLFF
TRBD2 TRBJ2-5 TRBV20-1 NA TGCAGTGCTAGTAATTTGGCTAGCGGGAGCGGGGAGACCCAGTACTTC CSASNLASGSGETQYF
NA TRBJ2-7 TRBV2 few TGTGCCAGCAGTGAAAACAGGGATGGGTACGAGCAGTACTTC CASSENRDGYEQYF
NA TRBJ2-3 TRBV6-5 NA TGTGCCAGCAGTTACGGTAGCGGTCGCACAGATACGCAGTATTTT CASSYGSGRTDTQYF
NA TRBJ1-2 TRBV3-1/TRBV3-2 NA TGTGCCAGCAGCCAAGAGGCCAGGGATGGCTACACCTTC CASSQEARDGYTF
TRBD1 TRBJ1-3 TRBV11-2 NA TGTGCCAGCAGCCCGGGACAGTTGTCCTCTGGAAACACCATATATTTT CASSPGQLSSGNTIYF
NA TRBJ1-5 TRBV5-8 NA TGTGCCAGCAGCTTGGCGGTGAATCAGCCCCAGCATTTT CASSLAVNQPQHF
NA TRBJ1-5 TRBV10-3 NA TGTGCCATCAGGGGCGACAGGTCCAATCAGCCCCAGCATTTT CAIRGDRSNQPQHF
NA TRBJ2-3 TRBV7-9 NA TGTGCCAGCAGCAAACAGGGTAGTCGGAGCGCAGATACGCAGTATTTT CASSKQGSRSADTQYF
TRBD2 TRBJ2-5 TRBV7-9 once TGTGCCAGCAGCCGCGGGACTAGCGGGGGTCAGACCCAGTACTTC CASSRGTSGGQTQYF
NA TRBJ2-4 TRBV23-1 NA TGCGCCAGCAGTCAGTTTACAGGACACCTAGCCAAAAACATTCAGTACTTC CASSQFTGHLAKNIQYF
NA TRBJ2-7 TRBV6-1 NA TGTGCCAGCAGTGAAGCTTTATACGGGAGCTCGTCCTACGAGCAGTACTTC CASSEALYGSSSYEQYF
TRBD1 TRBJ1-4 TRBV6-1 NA TGTGCCAGCAGGGGGGTAGGGACAGAACATGAAAAACTGTTTTTT CASRGVGTEHEKLFF
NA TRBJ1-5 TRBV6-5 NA TGTGCCAGCAGTTCCGGCAGGGGTATCAATCAGCCCCAGCATTTT CASSSGRGINQPQHF
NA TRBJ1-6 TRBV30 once TGTGCCTGGAGAACGGGGGTAGATAATTCACCCCTCCACTTT CAWRTGVDNSPLHF
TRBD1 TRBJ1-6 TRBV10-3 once TGTGCCACCCGGACAGGCACTTCACCCCTCCACTTT CATRTGTSPLHF
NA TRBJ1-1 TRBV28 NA TGTGTCTCTACTGGGGGGAGTACTGAAGCTTTCTTT CVSTGGSTEAFF
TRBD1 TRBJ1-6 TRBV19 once TGTGCCAGTAATACAGGGGGCCGTAATTCACCCCTCCACTTT CASNTGGRNSPLHF
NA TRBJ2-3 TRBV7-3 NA TGTGCCAGCAGCCCCGGTTGGCGGCCAGGGGCAGATACGCAGTATTTT CASSPGWRPGADTQYF
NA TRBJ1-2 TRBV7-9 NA TGTGCCAGCAGTCTCCCGCAGGCCTATGGCTACACCTTC CASSLPQAYGYTF
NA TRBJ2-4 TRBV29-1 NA TGCAGCGTTGAGGGGGGAGCGAAAAACATTCAGTACTTC CSVEGGAKNIQYF
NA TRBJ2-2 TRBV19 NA TGTGCCAGTAGCTATAGGGGGAACACCGGGGAGCTGTTTTTT CASSYRGNTGELFF
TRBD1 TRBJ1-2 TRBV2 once TGTGCCAGCAGTCTTGGGAATCCGGGACAGGGGGGATATGGCTACACCTTC CASSLGNPGQGGYGYTF
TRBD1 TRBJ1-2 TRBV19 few TGTGCCAGTAGCTACCGTACAGGGGGGGATGGCTACACCTTC CASSYRTGGDGYTF
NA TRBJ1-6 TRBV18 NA TGTGCCAGCTCACCTATAACCTATGGACAGACCAATTCACCCCTCCACTTT CASSPITYGQTNSPLHF
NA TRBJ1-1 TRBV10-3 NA TGTGCCATCAGTGAACGGAGTGAGAACACTGAAGCTTTCTTT CAISERSENTEAFF
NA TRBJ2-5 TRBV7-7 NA TGTGCTAGCAGCTTTTTCAGGGCGGAGACCCAGTACTTC CASSFFRAETQYF
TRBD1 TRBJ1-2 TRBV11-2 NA TGTGCCAGCAGCTTACCCCGGGACAGGGGTAACTATGGCTACACCTTC CASSLPRDRGNYGYTF